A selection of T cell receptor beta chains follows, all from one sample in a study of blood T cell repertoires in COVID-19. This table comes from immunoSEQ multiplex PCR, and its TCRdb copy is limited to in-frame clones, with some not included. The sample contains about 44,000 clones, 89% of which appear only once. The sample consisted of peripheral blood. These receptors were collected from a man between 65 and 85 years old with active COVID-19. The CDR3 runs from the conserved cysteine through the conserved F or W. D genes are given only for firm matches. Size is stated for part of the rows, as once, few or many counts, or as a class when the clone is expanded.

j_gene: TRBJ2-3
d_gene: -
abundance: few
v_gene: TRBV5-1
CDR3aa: CASSWTGRGEADTQYF
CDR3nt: TGCGCCAGCAGCTGGACCGGAAGGGGCGAAGCAGATACGCAGTATTTT

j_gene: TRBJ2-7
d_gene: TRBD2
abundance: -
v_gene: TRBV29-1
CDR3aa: CSVRLAGVTLEQYF
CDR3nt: TGCAGCGTAAGACTAGCGGGGGTCACGCTCGAGCAGTACTTC

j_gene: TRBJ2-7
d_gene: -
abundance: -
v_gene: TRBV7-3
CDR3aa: CASSLLAGNEQYF
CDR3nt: TGTGCCAGCAGCTTACTTGCGGGGAACGAGCAGTACTTC

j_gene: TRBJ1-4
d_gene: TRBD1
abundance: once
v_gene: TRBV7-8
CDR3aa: CASSPSPGTGLGEKLFF
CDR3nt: TGTGCCAGCAGCCCTAGTCCCGGGACAGGTTTGGGGGAAAAACTGTTTTTT

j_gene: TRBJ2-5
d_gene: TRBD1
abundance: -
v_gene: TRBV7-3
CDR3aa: CASSSGSGQGETQYF
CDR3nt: TGTGCCAGCAGCTCCGGCTCGGGACAGGGGGAGACCCAGTACTTC

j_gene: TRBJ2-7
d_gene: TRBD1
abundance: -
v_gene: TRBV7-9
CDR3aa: CASSARGQELHF
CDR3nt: TGTGCCAGCAGCGCAAGGGGACAGGAACTGCACTTC

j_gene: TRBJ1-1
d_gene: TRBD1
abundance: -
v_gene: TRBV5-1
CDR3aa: CASRQNTGVTEAFF
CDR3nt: TGCGCCAGCAGACAAAACACAGGGGTCACTGAAGCTTTCTTT

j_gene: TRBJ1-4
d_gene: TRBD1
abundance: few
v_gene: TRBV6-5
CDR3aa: CASSPRGQMNEKLFF
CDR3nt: TGTGCCAGCAGCCCACGGGGACAGATGAATGAAAAACTGTTTTTT

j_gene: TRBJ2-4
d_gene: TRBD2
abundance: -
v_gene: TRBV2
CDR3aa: CASDWTSGGGIQYF
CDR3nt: TGTGCCAGCGATTGGACTAGCGGGGGAGGCATTCAGTACTTC

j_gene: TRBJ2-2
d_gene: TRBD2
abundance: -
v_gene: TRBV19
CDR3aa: CASTRGLAGGPSGELFF
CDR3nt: TGTGCCAGTACCCGGGGACTAGCGGGGGGGCCGTCCGGGGAGCTGTTTTTT